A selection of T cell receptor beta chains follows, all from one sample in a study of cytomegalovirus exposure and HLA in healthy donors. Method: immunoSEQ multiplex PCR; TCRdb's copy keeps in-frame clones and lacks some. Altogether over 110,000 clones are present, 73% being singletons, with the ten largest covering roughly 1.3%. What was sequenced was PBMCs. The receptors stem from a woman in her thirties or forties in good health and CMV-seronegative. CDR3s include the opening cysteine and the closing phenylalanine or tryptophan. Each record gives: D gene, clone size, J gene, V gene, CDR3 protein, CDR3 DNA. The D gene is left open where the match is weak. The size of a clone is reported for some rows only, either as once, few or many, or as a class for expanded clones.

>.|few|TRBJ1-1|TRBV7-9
CASSLGGMNTEAFF
TGTGCCAGCAGCTTGGGAGGGATGAACACTGAAGCTTTCTTT
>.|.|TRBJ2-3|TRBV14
CASSQGGGTDTQYF
TGTGCCAGCAGCCAAGGTGGAGGCACAGATACGCAGTATTTT
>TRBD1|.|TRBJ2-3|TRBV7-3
CASSPDRASTDTQYF
TGTGCCAGCAGCCCGGACAGGGCTAGCACAGATACGCAGTATTTT
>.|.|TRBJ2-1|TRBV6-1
CASSGGPKVREQFF
TGTGCCAGCAGTGGGGGGCCCAAGGTACGTGAGCAGTTCTTC
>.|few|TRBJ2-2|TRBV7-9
CAPSGNTGELFF
TGTGCCCCGAGCGGGAACACCGGGGAGCTGTTTTTT
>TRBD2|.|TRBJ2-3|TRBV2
CASSGRLAGTDTQYF
TGTGCCAGCAGTGGTCGACTAGCGGGCACAGATACGCAGTATTTT
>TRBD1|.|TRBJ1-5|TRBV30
CAWRAAGQSSQPQHF
TGTGCCTGGAGGGCCGCGGGACAGAGCAGTCAGCCCCAGCATTTT
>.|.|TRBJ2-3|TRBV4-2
CASSQDPVAGFNTDTQYF
TGTGCCAGCAGCCAAGATCCGGTGGCGGGGTTTAACACAGATACGCAGTATTTT
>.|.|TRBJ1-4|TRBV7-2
CASSLASRGTNEKLFF
TGTGCCAGCAGCTTAGCGTCAAGGGGGACTAATGAAAAACTGTTTTTT
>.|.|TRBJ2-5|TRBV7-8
CASSLVSGQSRETQYF
TGTGCCAGCAGCTTAGTATCCGGACAGTCACGAGAGACCCAGTACTTC
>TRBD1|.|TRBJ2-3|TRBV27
CASSPTPGQGDTDTQYF
TGTGCCAGCAGTCCGACCCCCGGACAGGGAGACACAGATACGCAGTATTTT
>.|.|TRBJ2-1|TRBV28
CASSLMGQYNEQFF
TGTGCCAGCAGTTTAATGGGACAATACAATGAGCAGTTCTTC
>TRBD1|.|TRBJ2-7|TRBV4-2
CTSSRRDRAYEQYF
TGTACCAGCAGCCGGAGGGACAGGGCCTACGAGCAGTACTTC
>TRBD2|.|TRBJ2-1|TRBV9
CASNAAGDLYNEQFF
TGTGCCAGCAACGCTGCGGGGGACTTATACAATGAGCAGTTCTTC
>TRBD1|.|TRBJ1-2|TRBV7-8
CASRAPGQPGYTF
TGTGCCAGCAGAGCGCCGGGACAGCCTGGCTACACCTTC
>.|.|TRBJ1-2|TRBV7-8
CASSLGSGYYTF
TGTGCCAGCAGCTTAGGCTCAGGGTACTACACCTTC
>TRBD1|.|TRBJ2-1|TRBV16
CASSRSGNRGYNEQFF
TGTGCCAGCAGCCGATCGGGGAACAGGGGGTACAATGAGCAGTTCTTC
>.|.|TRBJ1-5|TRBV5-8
CASSGGWGVPQHF
TGTGCCAGCAGCGGCGGGTGGGGTGTCCCCCAGCATTTT
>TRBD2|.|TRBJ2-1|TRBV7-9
CASSLEAGGHEQFF
TGTGCCAGCAGCTTAGAGGCGGGGGGACATGAGCAGTTCTTC
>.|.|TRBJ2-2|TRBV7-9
CASSFEGGWAGELFF
TGTGCCAGCAGCTTCGAAGGCGGGTGGGCCGGGGAGCTGTTTTTT
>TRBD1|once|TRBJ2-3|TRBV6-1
CASRGTGAGTDTQYF
TGTGCCAGCAGGGGAACAGGGGCTGGCACAGATACGCAGTATTTT
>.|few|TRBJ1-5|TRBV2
CASSESGFGDQPQHF
TGTGCCAGCAGTGAGTCCGGGTTTGGAGATCAGCCCCAGCATTTT
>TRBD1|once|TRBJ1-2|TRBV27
CASKLEGTGYGNYGYTF
TGTGCCAGCAAATTAGAGGGGACAGGGTATGGGAACTATGGCTACACCTTC
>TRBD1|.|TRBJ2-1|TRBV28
CASRQGVSHEQFF
TGTGCCAGCCGGCAGGGGGTGTCGCATGAGCAGTTCTTC
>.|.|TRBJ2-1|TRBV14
CASSPFSGVEQFF
TGTGCCAGCAGCCCCTTTTCGGGAGTCGAGCAGTTCTTC
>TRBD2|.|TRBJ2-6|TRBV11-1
CASSPGGTGANVLTF
TGTGCCAGCAGCCCGGGAGGAACTGGGGCCAACGTCCTGACTTTC
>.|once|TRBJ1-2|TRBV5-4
CASSLDSTNYGYTF
TGTGCCAGCAGCTTGGACAGCACTAACTATGGCTACACCTTC
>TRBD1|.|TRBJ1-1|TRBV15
CATSRDRERNTEAFF
TGTGCCACCAGCAGGGACAGGGAGAGGAACACTGAAGCTTTCTTT
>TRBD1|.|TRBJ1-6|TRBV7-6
CASSPDRESPLHF
TGTGCCAGCAGCCCGGACAGGGAATCGCCCCTCCACTTT
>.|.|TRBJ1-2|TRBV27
CASSATGIANYGYTF
TGTGCCAGCAGCGCAACAGGTATAGCTAACTATGGCTACACCTTC
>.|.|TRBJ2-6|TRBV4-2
CASSQHRSSGANVLTF
TGTGCCAGCAGCCAACATCGTAGCTCTGGGGCCAACGTCCTGACTTTC
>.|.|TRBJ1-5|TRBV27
CASSFRRGAYQPQHF
TGTGCCAGCAGTTTCAGGAGGGGCGCGTACCAGCCCCAGCATTTT
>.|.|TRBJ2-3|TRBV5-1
CASRDMLGIGTDTQYF
TGCGCCAGCAGGGACATGTTGGGAATTGGCACAGATACGCAGTATTTT
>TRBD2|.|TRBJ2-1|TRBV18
CASSPPGGSYNEQFF
TGTGCCAGCTCACCACCGGGGGGGAGTTACAATGAGCAGTTCTTC
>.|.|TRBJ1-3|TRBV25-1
CASRVKGPGNTIYF
TGTGCCAGCAGGGTTAAGGGGCCTGGAAACACCATATATTTT
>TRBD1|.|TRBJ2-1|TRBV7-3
CASSSSTGSEQFF
TGTGCCAGCAGCTCCTCGACAGGGAGTGAGCAGTTCTTC
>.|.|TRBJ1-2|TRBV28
CASSLEQDFYGYTF
TGTGCCAGCAGTTTAGAACAAGACTTCTATGGCTACACCTTC
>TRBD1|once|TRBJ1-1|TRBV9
CASSDGQGANMNTEAFF
TGTGCCAGCAGCGACGGACAGGGGGCGAACATGAACACTGAAGCTTTCTTT
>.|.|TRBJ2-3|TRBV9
CASSVDSFQFAQYF
TGTGCCAGCAGCGTAGATTCTTTTCAGTTTGCGCAGTATTTT
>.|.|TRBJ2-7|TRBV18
CASSPRGVQIKSSYEQYF
TGTGCCAGCTCACCCAGGGGCGTTCAAATTAAGAGCTCCTACGAGCAGTACTTC
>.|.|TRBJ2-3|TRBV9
CASSARDSFRADTQYF
TGTGCCAGCAGCGCGAGGGACTCCTTTAGGGCAGATACGCAGTATTTT
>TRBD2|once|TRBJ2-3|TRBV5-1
CASSLAAGGRPDTQYF
TGCGCCAGCAGCTTGGCAGCGGGGGGGCGTCCAGATACGCAGTATTTT
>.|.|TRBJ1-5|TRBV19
CASRDPTSGNQPQHF
TGTGCCAGTAGGGATCCCACCTCGGGAAATCAGCCCCAGCATTTT
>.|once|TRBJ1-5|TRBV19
CASTPGDTLNQPQHF
TGTGCCAGTACACCGGGAGATACTTTGAATCAGCCCCAGCATTTT
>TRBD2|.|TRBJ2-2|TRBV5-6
CASSDSGGAGTGELFF
TGTGCCAGCAGCGATAGCGGGGGGGCAGGGACCGGGGAGCTGTTTTTT
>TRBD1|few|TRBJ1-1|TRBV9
CASSFTGGDTEAFF
TGTGCCAGCAGCTTCACAGGGGGGGACACTGAAGCTTTCTTT
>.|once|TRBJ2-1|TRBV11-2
CASSLDDRYNEQFF
TGTGCCAGCAGCTTAGATGACAGGTACAATGAGCAGTTCTTC
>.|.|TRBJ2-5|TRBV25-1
CASSLPGETQYF
TGTGCCAGCAGCCTACCGGGAGAGACCCAGTACTTC
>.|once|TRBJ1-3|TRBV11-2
CASSRGGGRSGNTIYF
TGTGCCAGCAGCCGGGGGGGAGGGAGGTCTGGAAACACCATATATTTT
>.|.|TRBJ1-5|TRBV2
CASRVAPARPQHF
TGTGCCAGCAGAGTGGCCCCCGCTCGGCCCCAGCATTTT
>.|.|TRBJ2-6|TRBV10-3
CAISESGGANVLTF
TGTGCCATCAGTGAATCGGGAGGGGCCAACGTCCTGACTTTC
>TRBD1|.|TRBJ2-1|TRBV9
CASSGGAGTGYNEQFF
TGTGCCAGCAGCGGCGGCGCCGGGACAGGTTACAATGAGCAGTTCTTC
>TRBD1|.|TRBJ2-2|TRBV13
CASSLGDRVLAGELFF
TGTGCCAGCAGCTTAGGGGACAGGGTGCTCGCCGGGGAGCTGTTTTTT
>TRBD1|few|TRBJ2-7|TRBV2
CASRRTGYEQYF
TGTGCCAGCAGGAGGACAGGGTACGAGCAGTACTTC
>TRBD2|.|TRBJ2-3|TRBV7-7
CASSLLAGGPDTQYF
TGTGCTAGCAGCTTACTAGCGGGGGGGCCGGATACGCAGTATTTT
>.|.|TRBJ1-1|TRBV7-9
CASSKSTYTEAFF
TGTGCCAGCAGCAAAAGCACCTACACTGAAGCTTTCTTT
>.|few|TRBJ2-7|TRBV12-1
CASSFALVTYEQYF
TGTGCCAGCAGCTTTGCGCTAGTGACCTACGAGCAGTACTTC
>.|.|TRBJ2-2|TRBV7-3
CASSFMDRPNTGELFF
TGTGCCAGCAGCTTCATGGACAGACCGAACACCGGGGAGCTGTTTTTT
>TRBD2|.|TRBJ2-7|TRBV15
CATSRDPGLAGGQGYEQYF
TGTGCCACCAGCAGGGACCCGGGACTAGCGGGGGGGCAAGGCTACGAGCAGTACTTC